One sample yielded the 17 T cell receptor beta chains listed below, sequenced in a study of T cell responses to AZD1222 COVID-19 vaccine. Clones were sequenced by immunoSEQ multiplex PCR, and TCRdb holds only the in-frame ones, with some missing. Here the sample spans about 93,000 clones, around 90% being singletons. Specimen: peripheral blood, collected on day 0 of AZD1222 vaccination. The receptors come from an adult in good health.

V usage is TRBV12-3 or TRBV12-4 and J usage is TRBJ1-2, with D unclear. V was clipped by 3 bases and J by 6 bases, with 8 bases between them. CDR3 length: 12 residues. DNA for the CDR3: TGTGCCAGCAGTTTTGGAGAACATGGCTACACCTTC. It yields the protein CASSFGEHGYTF.

The chain carries TRBV7-9 and TRBJ1-2; TRBD1 is a possible D gene (5 bases). This CDR3 is built from 16 residues. V lost 7 bases, J lost 0 bases, and 18 bases lay in between. Per germline, CDR1 SEHNR and CDR2 FQNEAQ (reference sequence). This CDR3 reads CASTLEGVRANYGYTF. The CDR3 nucleotides are TGTGCCAGCACGTTGGAGGGAGTCAGGGCTAACTATGGCTACACCTTC.

Written as DNA, the CDR3 is TGTGCCAGCAGCCTAACGACAGGGGGGCCCTACAATGAGCAGTTCTTC. Translating gives CASSLTTGGPYNEQFF. This rearrangement joins TRBV27 to TRBJ2-1; 9 bases match TRBD1. Germline-derived CDR1 and CDR2 are MNHEY and SMNVEV (reference sequence). CDR3 size: 16 residues. V lost 6 bases to trimming and J lost 2 bases; unmatched junction nucleotides: 8.

The genes are TRBV7-6 and TRBJ2-1, with 11 bases that match TRBD2. The CDR3 loop spans 17 amino acids. In germline, CDR1 is SGHVS, CDR2 FNYEAQ. After removal of 2 bases from V and 4 bases from J, the junction contained 7 bases not matched to a gene. CDR3 nucleotides: TGTGCCAGCAGCTTACGGGATAGCGGGAGGGGTTACAATGAGCAGTTCTTC. Protein product: CASSLRDSGRGYNEQFF.

The chain uses TRBV12-3 or TRBV12-4 and TRBJ1-6; the D gene is possibly TRBD1 (5 bases). The CDR3 extends over 13 amino acids. The ends were cut back, 5 bases at V and 9 bases at J, with 11 bases in the middle. The CDR3 reads CASSQLGVSPLHF. As DNA, the CDR3 is TGTGCCAGCAGTCAACTAGGGGTTTCACCCCTCCACTTT.

This clone was recorded once. The chain joins TRBV28 to TRBJ1-3; D perhaps matches TRBD1 (6 bases). The germline V and J ends were trimmed by 3 bases and 2 bases, with 20 bases remaining between them. The germline CDR1 and CDR2 sequences are MDHEN and SYDVKM. The CDR3 has 18 amino acids. CDR3: CASSFIETYRAAGNTIYF. CDR3 DNA sequence: TGTGCCAGCAGTTTCATCGAAACTTACAGGGCGGCTGGAAACACCATATATTTT.

The chain has TRBV5-1 and TRBJ1-4, with 10 nucleotides matching TRBD1. Germline V gene lookup returns CDR1 SGHRS and CDR2 YFSETQ. This CDR3 has 16 residues. Trimming took 4 bases from V and 10 from J; bases not matched to a gene: 13. The chain's CDR3 is CASSPISGTGDGKLFF. In nucleotides, the CDR3 is TGCGCCAGCAGCCCCATCAGCGGGACAGGGGATGGAAAACTGTTTTTT.

V usage is TRBV5-1 and J usage is TRBJ2-5; the D gene is possibly TRBD2 (6 bases). CDR1 is SGHRS, CDR2 YFSETQ, per germline. The CDR3 is 13 amino acids. Between the trimmed V and J ends, which lost 1 base and 5 bases, there was a span of 9 bases. CDR3 region: CASSLTSQETQYF. The CDR3 DNA is TGCGCCAGCAGCTTGACTAGCCAGGAGACCCAGTACTTC.

This clone was seen just once. The junction departs from germline at one end; a sequencing error may be responsible. This sequence joins TRBV5-4 and TRBJ1-6; 9 bases align to TRBD1. The CDR3 consists of 17 residues. Germline V CDR1 and CDR2: SGHNT, YYREEE (reference sequence). CDR3 residues: CASSSRTGAQYSSPLHF. The DNA for the CDR3 is TGTGCCAGCAGCTCCCGGACAGGGGCCCAATATAGTTCACCCCTCCACTTT.

This sequence joins TRBV6-1 and TRBJ2-1, with TRBD2 matching over 14 bases. CDR1 is MNHNS, CDR2 SASEGT, per germline. The CDR3 is 19 residues long. J gave up 2 bases and V 4 bases, and 10 bases lay outside the gene matches. The CDR3 here is CASSVGLAGGWGTYNEQFF. CDR3 nucleotides: TGTGCCAGCAGTGTTGGACTAGCGGGAGGTTGGGGTACCTACAATGAGCAGTTCTTC.

This chain joins TRBV24-1 and TRBJ2-1; 13 bases fit TRBD2. The CDR3 covers 19 residues. Germline V gene sequence: CDR1 KGHDR, CDR2 SFDVKD. The junction had 9 bases not matched to a gene; V was cut back by 4 bases and J by 1 base. CDR3 in amino acids: CATSDQPTSGRLSYNEQFF. CDR3 DNA sequence: TGTGCCACCAGTGACCAACCGACTAGCGGGAGGCTTTCCTACAATGAGCAGTTCTTC.

The chain couples TRBV5-1 to TRBJ1-6; maybe TRBD1 (6 bases). The V gene lost 0 bases and the J gene lost 10 bases, with 20 bases spanning the gap. Looked up from germline, CDR1 is SGHRS and CDR2 is YFSETQ. The CDR3 contains 17 residues. CDR3 in amino acids: CASSLGITGRGASPLHF. In DNA, the CDR3 is TGCGCCAGCAGCTTGGGAATTACAGGGAGAGGTGCCTCACCCCTCCACTTT.

This rearrangement joins TRBV10-3 to TRBJ2-1; the match to TRBD2 covers 9 bases. The CDR3 extends over 15 amino acids. From germline, CDR1 is ENHRY and CDR2 SYGVKD. Germline trimming cut 6 bases from V and 3 bases from J; bases unmatched to any gene: 6. The CDR3 sequence is CAIREIAGDYNEQFF. The CDR3, as DNA: TGTGCCATCAGGGAAATAGCGGGAGACTACAATGAGCAGTTCTTC.

The rearrangement links TRBV7-9 to TRBJ2-5, with a weak D call TRBD1 (5 bases). Trimming left V 0 bases short and J 2 bases short, with 13 bases between. CDR1 is SEHNR, CDR2 FQNEAQ, per germline (reference sequence). This CDR3 comprises 16 residues. Written as DNA, the CDR3 is TGTGCCAGCAGCTTAGCTCCAGGGTGGGGTCAAGAGACCCAGTACTTC. It yields the protein CASSLAPGWGQETQYF.

The chain carries TRBV4-1 and TRBJ1-1; D remains unclear. Germline CDR1 is MGHRA and CDR2 is YSYEKL. V was trimmed by 1 base and J by 14 bases, leaving 11 bases between them. The CDR3 has 11 amino acids. The CDR3 loop is CASSQVGPIFF. CDR3 DNA: TGCGCCAGCAGCCAAGTTGGGCCTATATTCTTT.

This chain joins TRBV9 and TRBJ2-3; D unresolved. The V gene lost 0 bases and the J gene lost 0 bases, with 8 bases spanning the gap. The CDR3 sequence is 15 residues long. Germline assignment: CDR1 SGDLS and CDR2 YYNGEE. In DNA, the CDR3 is TGTGCCAGCAGCGTAGAGGTCCACAGCACAGATACGCAGTATTTT. This codes for CASSVEVHSTDTQYF.

The rearrangement joins TRBV3-1 (or the pseudogene TRBV3-2) to TRBJ2-3, with D perhaps matching TRBD1 (6 bases). The CDR3 runs 13 residues. Germline V gene lookup returns CDR1 LGHDT and CDR2 YNNKEL (reference sequence). Trimming pared 6 bases from V and 6 bases from J, leaving 13 bases between. The CDR3 protein is CASSLQGSDTQYF. CDR3 sequence (DNA): TGTGCCAGCAGTCTACAGGGTTCGGATACGCAGTATTTT.